Listed below are T cell receptor beta chains from one sample, sequenced in a study of cytomegalovirus exposure and HLA in healthy donors. Measured with immunoSEQ multiplex PCR; TCRdb has only the in-frame clones, and not every one. Its table lists 50,000 or so clones. The specimen was PBMCs. The receptor source for this set is a woman between 40 and 55 years old in good health and CMV-seronegative. The CDR3 runs from the conserved cysteine through the conserved F or W. Each record gives: D gene, V gene, J gene, CDR3 DNA, CDR3 protein. A D gene is named only where the DNA matches it firmly.

TRBD2	TRBV5-4	TRBJ2-3	TGTGCCAGCAGCTTTAGGTTATTCGGACTAGCGGGTGAGAGCACAGATACGCAGTATTTT	CASSFRLFGLAGESTDTQYF
-	TRBV28	TRBJ1-2	TGTGCCAGCAGCTTCTACGGGGGGAGGGAGGGAGGCTACACCTTC	CASSFYGGREGGYTF
TRBD1	TRBV6-6	TRBJ1-1	TGTGCCAGCAACGGACAGGACACTGAAGCTTTCTTT	CASNGQDTEAFF
TRBD1	TRBV2	TRBJ1-1	TGTGCCAGCAGTGAAGCGTTACAGGGGGCGGCTGAAGCTTTCTTT	CASSEALQGAAEAFF
-	TRBV6-5	TRBJ1-1	TGTGCCAGCCGGGGCCTGGAGGGCACTGAAGCTTTCTTT	CASRGLEGTEAFF
-	TRBV19	TRBJ1-1	TGTGCCAGTAGTAAACACCGGGACAACTCTTTCCCTGAAGCTTTCTTT	CASSKHRDNSFPEAFF
TRBD2	TRBV25-1	TRBJ2-5	TGTGCCAGCAGTGGGAGGACTAGCGGCCAAGAGACCCAGTACTTC	CASSGRTSGQETQYF
-	TRBV27	TRBJ2-5	TGTGCCAGCAGTTTATCCGGGGAGACCCAGTACTTC	CASSLSGETQYF
TRBD1	TRBV4-2	TRBJ1-2	TGTGCCAGCAGCTCGCGAATCGACAGGGGATACTATGGCTACACCTTC	CASSSRIDRGYYGYTF
-	TRBV29-1	TRBJ2-7	TGCAGCGTTGTGCAGGAACAGCAGTACTTC	CSVVQEQQYF
-	TRBV27	TRBJ2-5	TGTGCCAGCAGTCTGTGGGGGGGGGCGAGCCAAGAGACCCAGTACTTC	CASSLWGGASQETQYF
-	TRBV4-3	TRBJ2-5	TGCGCCAGCAGCCAAGATTTTAGTCCCCAAGAGACCCAGTACTTC	CASSQDFSPQETQYF
-	TRBV7-9	TRBJ1-1	TGTGCCAGCAGCTTAGGGGCTGAAGATTTCTTT	CASSLGAEDFF
-	TRBV9	TRBJ2-3	TGTGCCAGCAGCGTAGGCGGGACGCCCACGCAGTATTTT	CASSVGGTPTQYF
TRBD1	TRBV6-6	TRBJ1-1	TGTGCCAGCAGTGGGGACAGGGGAGGAATCACTGAAGCTTTCTTT	CASSGDRGGITEAFF
TRBD1	TRBV7-2	TRBJ1-1	TGTGCCAGCAGCTTCAAGGGGGCAGGCACTGAAGCTTTCTTT	CASSFKGAGTEAFF
TRBD1	TRBV7-6	TRBJ2-7	TGTGCCAGCAGCTTAGAGGCGGGACAGGGGTCCTACGAGCAGTACTTC	CASSLEAGQGSYEQYF
TRBD1	TRBV19	TRBJ1-4	TGTGCCAGTAGTGCGAGACAGGGATGGTATGAAAAACTGTTTTTT	CASSARQGWYEKLFF
TRBD2	TRBV20-1	TRBJ2-1	TGCAGTGCTAGTCGGGAGGATGAGCAGTTCTTC	CSASREDEQFF
-	TRBV7-9	TRBJ2-2	TGTGCCAGCAGCTTAGGGACAGCGAACACCGGGGAGCTGTTTTTT	CASSLGTANTGELFF
-	TRBV5-5	TRBJ1-4	TGTGCCAGCAGCATTTCGGGGGATGAAAAACTGTTTTTT	CASSISGDEKLFF
TRBD2	TRBV18	TRBJ2-1	TGTGCCAGCTCACCTCTAGCGGGAGGCGATTTCAATGAGCAGTTCTTC	CASSPLAGGDFNEQFF